This is a list of T cell receptor beta chains from one sample in a study of response to subunit inactivated influenza vaccine. Using its own MiXCR run on the RT-PCR reads, TCRdb lists one record per CDR3 protein. The table lists 710,000 or so distinct CDR3 sequences, about 15% of them singletons. The sample here was PBMCs from blood, taken less than 13 days after vaccination. Receptors were obtained from a man aged 50-59 years who received an inactivated influenza vaccine. Each CDR3 is given with its conserved first and last residue. D genes are given only for firm matches. Clone size is not always given. Where it is, it says once, few, many or a class for expanded clones.

CDR3 DNA: TGCAGTGCTAGAAGGGTCTCTAGCACAGATACGCAGTATTTT
CDR3 protein: CSARRVSSTDTQYF
clone size: NA
J gene: TRBJ2-3
V gene: TRBV20-1
D gene: NA

CDR3 DNA: TGTGCCAGCAGCCCCGCGGCTAGCACTGTCACAGATACGCAGTATTTT
CDR3 protein: CASSPAASTVTDTQYF
clone size: NA
J gene: TRBJ2-3
V gene: TRBV25-1
D gene: NA

CDR3 DNA: TGTGCCATCAGTGTTGGCGGTGGCTACACCTTC
CDR3 protein: CAISVGGGYTF
clone size: few
J gene: TRBJ1-2
V gene: TRBV10-3
D gene: NA

CDR3 DNA: TGTGCCAGCAGTTCGGGACAGTACTATGGCTACACCTTC
CDR3 protein: CASSSGQYYGYTF
clone size: NA
J gene: TRBJ1-2
V gene: TRBV6-5
D gene: TRBD1

CDR3 DNA: TGCAGCGGAACGGCCGGGACTAGCGGAGAACGCAGAAGCACAGATACGCAGTATTTT
CDR3 protein: CSGTAGTSGERRSTDTQYF
clone size: NA
J gene: TRBJ2-3
V gene: TRBV29-1
D gene: TRBD2

CDR3 DNA: TGTGCCAGCAGCTGGCTGGGACTCGAAAAAGAGACCCAGTACTTC
CDR3 protein: CASSWLGLEKETQYF
clone size: many
J gene: TRBJ2-5
V gene: TRBV7-2
D gene: NA

CDR3 DNA: TGCAGCGTTGAGGCTTGGGACAGGGAGGATACGCAGTATTTT
CDR3 protein: CSVEAWDREDTQYF
clone size: NA
J gene: TRBJ2-3
V gene: TRBV29-1
D gene: TRBD1

CDR3 DNA: TGTGCCAGCAGACTGGACAGAACTAATGAGCAGTTCTTC
CDR3 protein: CASRLDRTNEQFF
clone size: once
J gene: TRBJ2-1
V gene: TRBV28
D gene: NA

CDR3 DNA: TGTGCCAGCAGCCCCCCCCCGTCGGGACTCCCGAACACTGAAGCTTTCTTT
CDR3 protein: CASSPPPSGLPNTEAFF
clone size: few
J gene: TRBJ1-1
V gene: TRBV7-9
D gene: NA

CDR3 DNA: TGTGCCACCAGTGCCCTGACAGGGAGCTCCTACAATGAGCAGTTCTTC
CDR3 protein: CATSALTGSSYNEQFF
clone size: few
J gene: TRBJ2-1
V gene: TRBV24-1
D gene: TRBD1

CDR3 DNA: TGCAGTGGGAGCCGGGGAGGGGCTCCCGGGGAGCTGTTTTTT
CDR3 protein: CSGSRGGAPGELFF
clone size: few
J gene: TRBJ2-2
V gene: TRBV20-1
D gene: TRBD2

CDR3 DNA: TGTGCCAGCAGCCACCCGGGCGGAGCAATTGAAGCTTTCTTT
CDR3 protein: CASSHPGGAIEAFF
clone size: few
J gene: TRBJ1-1
V gene: TRBV7-8
D gene: NA

CDR3 DNA: TGTGCCACCAGTGTCGGGACCTACGCGGCAGATACGCAGTATTTT
CDR3 protein: CATSVGTYAADTQYF
clone size: NA
J gene: TRBJ2-3
V gene: TRBV24-1
D gene: NA

CDR3 DNA: TGTGCCAGCAGTTTAGCCCGGACTAGCGGCTCCTACGAGCAGTACTTC
CDR3 protein: CASSLARTSGSYEQYF
clone size: few
J gene: TRBJ2-7
V gene: TRBV28
D gene: TRBD2

CDR3 DNA: TGTGCCAGCAGCCCCCCAGGACTAGCGGTTAAAGAGACCCAGTACTTC
CDR3 protein: CASSPPGLAVKETQYF
clone size: NA
J gene: TRBJ2-5
V gene: TRBV7-2
D gene: TRBD2

CDR3 DNA: TGTGCCAGCAGCGTAATAGCGGAGGCGAACACCGGGGAGCTGTTTTTT
CDR3 protein: CASSVIAEANTGELFF
clone size: few
J gene: TRBJ2-2
V gene: TRBV5-6
D gene: NA

CDR3 DNA: TGCGCCAGCAGTGAGTCGAGGAGGTCTAGCGTCTACAATGAGCAGTTCTTC
CDR3 protein: CASSESRRSSVYNEQFF
clone size: few
J gene: TRBJ2-1
V gene: TRBV10-2
D gene: NA

CDR3 DNA: TGCGCCAGCAGTGAGTGGGATCAGCCCCAGCATTTT
CDR3 protein: CASSEWDQPQHF
clone size: few
J gene: TRBJ1-5
V gene: TRBV10-2
D gene: NA

CDR3 DNA: TGTGCCAGCAGTTTCGGTTGGGGTAGCACAGATACGCAGTATTTT
CDR3 protein: CASSFGWGSTDTQYF
clone size: many
J gene: TRBJ2-3
V gene: TRBV12-3/TRBV12-4
D gene: NA

CDR3 DNA: TGTGCCAGCAGCTTAGCTGCAGAGTACAATGAGCAGTTCTTC
CDR3 protein: CASSLAAEYNEQFF
clone size: NA
J gene: TRBJ2-1
V gene: TRBV7-2
D gene: NA

CDR3 DNA: TGTGCCAGCAGCGAGACCCAGGACAGACCGAGATTCTACGAGCAGTACTTC
CDR3 protein: CASSETQDRPRFYEQYF
clone size: NA
J gene: TRBJ2-7
V gene: TRBV9
D gene: NA

CDR3 DNA: TGTGCCAGCAGCCAACTCAAAGGGGGACTAGAGGCGTACGAGCAGTACTTC
CDR3 protein: CASSQLKGGLEAYEQYF
clone size: NA
J gene: TRBJ2-7
V gene: TRBV14
D gene: TRBD2

CDR3 DNA: TGTGCCAGCAGCCCCCACAATCAGCCCCAGCATTTT
CDR3 protein: CASSPHNQPQHF
clone size: few
J gene: TRBJ1-5
V gene: TRBV7-8
D gene: NA

CDR3 DNA: TGTGCCAGCAGCGTTGGACCGGGGGTCAATGAGCAGTTCTTC
CDR3 protein: CASSVGPGVNEQFF
clone size: once
J gene: TRBJ2-1
V gene: TRBV9
D gene: NA

CDR3 DNA: TGCGCCAGCAGCCAAGAAGTGACTTATACGCAGTATTTT
CDR3 protein: CASSQEVTYTQYF
clone size: few
J gene: TRBJ2-3
V gene: TRBV4-1
D gene: NA

CDR3 DNA: TGTGCCAGCAGCTGGGATAGCGGGAGTGGGACAGATACGCAGTATTTT
CDR3 protein: CASSWDSGSGTDTQYF
clone size: NA
J gene: TRBJ2-3
V gene: TRBV7-2
D gene: TRBD2

CDR3 DNA: TGTGCCAGCAGCGAACTGCAGGGTAATGAGCAGTTCTTC
CDR3 protein: CASSELQGNEQFF
clone size: NA
J gene: TRBJ2-1
V gene: TRBV5-6
D gene: NA

CDR3 DNA: TGTGCCAGCAGCTTAGGGCTTTCCGCGAACACCGGGGAGCTGTTTTTT
CDR3 protein: CASSLGLSANTGELFF
clone size: NA
J gene: TRBJ2-2
V gene: TRBV7-8
D gene: NA

CDR3 DNA: TGTGCCAGCAGCCTGGGGCGAGTGGGAAATGAGCAGTTCTTC
CDR3 protein: CASSLGRVGNEQFF
clone size: many
J gene: TRBJ2-1
V gene: TRBV7-2
D gene: NA

CDR3 DNA: TGTGCCAGCAGTTTTGCCGGGTCGGCCGGGGAGCTGTTTTTT
CDR3 protein: CASSFAGSAGELFF
clone size: NA
J gene: TRBJ2-2
V gene: TRBV12-3/TRBV12-4
D gene: NA

CDR3 DNA: TGCGGTGCTAGAAGGGGGGGTTCCGTGGCTGAAGCTTTCTTT
CDR3 protein: CGARRGGSVAEAFF
clone size: NA
J gene: TRBJ1-1
V gene: TRBV20-1
D gene: NA